This T cell receptor beta chain was sequenced for a study of control samples from healthy donors and cancer patients. This CDR3 is built from 14 residues. V lost 2 bases, J lost 7 bases, and 4 bases stayed unmatched. CDR1 is MNHEY, CDR2 SVGEGT, per germline. Clones were read by immunoSEQ multiplex PCR, and TCRdb kept only the in-frame ones, dropping some. The table lists 65,000 to 70,000 clones, approximately 80% of them singletons. Sequenced input: PBMCs. The chain recombines TRBV6-2 or TRBV6-3 with TRBJ2-1, with TRBD2 matching 8 bases. The sequence was collected from a woman between 45 and 65 years old with lung cancer. CDR3 sequence reads: CASSYAGGRNEQFF. For the CDR3, the DNA is TGTGCCAGCAGTTACGCGGGGGGAAGGAATGAGCAGTTCTTC.